Below are 10 T cell receptor beta chains sequenced from a single sample in a study of T cells in Graves' hyperthyroidism and ophthalmopathy. RNA transcripts served as the template for amplifying TCR beta CDR3 regions. First-round RT-PCR targeting the TCR CDR3 was performed with the HTBI primer set. Each CDR3 protein gets one entry after TCRdb re-called the multiplex PCR reads with MiXCR. This table has around 450,000 distinct CDR3 sequences, about 13% appearing once. What was sequenced was blood. The source is a woman younger than 35 with Graves' hyperthyroidism.

This clonotype was observed at least ten times. The CDR3 protein is CASSAYPPQGRVTEAFF. In nucleotides, the CDR3 is TGTGCCAGCAGTGCCTACCCCCCGCAGGGGCGAGTCACTGAAGCTTTCTTT. This sequence joins TRBV27 and TRBJ1-1, with D tentatively TRBD1 (6 bases). Germline V gene lookup returns CDR1 MNHEY and CDR2 SMNVEV (reference sequence). The CDR3 contains 17 residues. Trimming removed 5 bases at V and 4 bases at J, with 23 bases between.

The gene calls are TRBV4-1 and TRBJ2-2; D not resolved. Per germline, CDR1 MGHRA and CDR2 YSYEKL. V gave up 1 base and J gave up 5 bases, with 17 bases separating them. The CDR3 has 17 amino acids. The CDR3 sequence is CASSQGLGLTWTGELFF. The CDR3 DNA is TGCGCCAGCAGCCAAGGATTAGGTCTGACATGGACCGGGGAGCTGTTTTTT.

This clonotype was seen ten or more times. The V gene is TRBV30, the J gene TRBJ2-2, with TRBD1 identical over 9 bases. The CDR3 has 15 amino acids. Germline V gene data show CDR1 as GTSNPN and CDR2 as SVGIG (reference sequence). The V gene end was trimmed by 2 bases and the J gene end by 3 bases; junction bases not matched to a gene: 4. The CDR3 DNA sequence: TGTGCCTGGAGTCAACAGGGGGCGGACACCGGGGAGCTGTTTTTT. Protein: CAWSQQGADTGELFF.

This clonotype was observed at least ten times. The CDR3 region has the DNA TGTGCCAGCAGTACCCGCGGGGTAGGGAGGGGAACCGGGGAGCTGTTTTTT. Its protein product is CASSTRGVGRGTGELFF. This chain joins TRBV28 and TRBJ2-2, with 7 bases fitting TRBD2. The ends lost 5 bases at V and 5 bases at J; junction bases unmatched: 14. Germline loops: CDR1 MDHEN, CDR2 SYDVKM. The CDR3 loop spans 17 amino acids.

A note on this clonotype: A much larger clonotype is one base distant, so this may be a read error. This chain links TRBV15 with TRBJ2-3, with 10 bases matching TRBD2. CDR3 size: 15 residues. Germline CDR1 and CDR2: LNHNV and YYDKDF (reference sequence). The CDR3 loop reads CTTSRASGSSDTQYF. CDR3 bases: TGTACCACCAGCAGAGCTAGCGGGAGTTCTGATACGCAGTATTTT.

This clonotype was seen many times. V usage is TRBV28 and J usage is TRBJ2-3; unclear D gene. The CDR3 sequence is 14 residues long. V gave up 5 bases and J gave up 0 bases, with 9 bases separating them. Germline V gene sequence: CDR1 MDHEN, CDR2 SYDVKM. This CDR3 is CASSDWPSTDTQYF. DNA for the CDR3: TGTGCCAGCAGTGATTGGCCCAGCACAGATACGCAGTATTTT.

Many counts were recorded for this clonotype. The V and J genes are TRBV12-3 or TRBV12-4 and TRBJ1-5; tentative D call: TRBD1 (6 bases). The germline V and J ends were trimmed by 5 bases and 3 bases, with 11 bases remaining between them. CDR3 length equals 14 residues. CDR3 protein: CASSATGLNQPQHF. In DNA, the CDR3 is TGTGCCAGCAGTGCGACAGGCCTCAATCAGCCCCAGCATTTT.

V usage is TRBV9 and J usage is TRBJ2-3; D ambiguous. Germline V CDR1 and CDR2: SGDLS, YYNGEE. With 0 bases removed from V and 3 bases from J, the gap between germline ends came to 8 bases. CDR3 length: 14 residues. CDR3 sequence (DNA): TGTGCCAGCAGCGTAGAAGTCATTACAGATACGCAGTATTTT. It encodes CASSVEVITDTQYF.

The rearrangement joins TRBV7-8 to TRBJ1-2; TRBD1 is a possible D gene (5 bases). Germline V gene data show CDR1 as SGHVS and CDR2 as FQNEAQ. CDR3 size: 15 residues. V was clipped by 0 bases and J by 0 bases, with 8 bases between them. In DNA form, the CDR3 reads TGTGCCAGCAGCTTAGCTTTGGGGGCTAACTATGGCTACACCTTC. Translation: CASSLALGANYGYTF.

About this clonotype itself: This may be a read error, as it is one base from a much larger clone. The rearrangement joins TRBV4-1 to TRBJ2-1; 8 nucleotides match TRBD2. The V gene's germline CDR1 is MGHRA and CDR2 YSYEKL. This CDR3 is 21 amino acids long. CDR3 bases: TGCGCCAGCAGCCAAGAAGGGGGACGTGGTAGCGGGATAACATTCTACAATGAGCAGCTCTTC. This encodes CASSQEGGRGSGITFYNEQLF.